One sample yielded the 28 T cell receptor beta chains listed below, sequenced in a study of T cell clonality in common variable immunodeficiency. Generated by immunoSEQ multiplex PCR, the TCRdb table keeps only in-frame clones and is missing some. Altogether some 80,000 clones were found in the sample, and no singletons occur. The sample comprised peripheral blood mononuclear cells. The origin of the receptors is a person aged 18-70 years in good health.

The sample holds many counts of this clone. Read coverage stops 3 residues before the CDR3 terminus; the germline J gene supplies the remainder. This chain joins TRBV20-1 and TRBJ1-1; 7 bases fit TRBD1. Looked up from germline, CDR1 is DFQATT and CDR2 is SNEGSKA (reference sequence). The CDR3 length is 11 residues. The CDR3 DNA, read in part, is TGCAGTGCCATCCGGGACAGCGAA. Translating it yields CSAIRDSE. The full CDR3 sequence reads CSAIRDSEAFF.

This clone was seen ten or more times. The read halts 3 residues ahead of the CDR3 end, with the missing end drawn from the germline J gene. The V call is TRBV7-2, the J call TRBJ2-7; 7 bases fit TRBD1. The CDR3 consists of 14 residues. Germline loops: CDR1 SGHTA, CDR2 FQGNSA. With V trimmed by 2 bases and J by 2 bases, 3 bases remained unmatched. This chain's CDR3 is CASSLRGRTYEQYF. The part of the CDR3 DNA that was read is TGTGCCAGCAGCTTAAGGGGGCGGACCTACGAG.

A few counts support this clone. The sequenced fragment ends 3 residues before the CDR3 boundary, so the rest is inferred from the germline J gene. The J gene is TRBJ2-3, the V gene TRBV5-6, with D maybe TRBD1 (6 bases). CDR1 SGHDT and CDR2 YYEEEE come from the germline V gene. Between the trimmed V and J ends, which lost 6 bases and 3 bases, there was a span of 14 bases. The CDR3 is 14 amino acids. CDR3: CASKRQVLTDTQYF. The sequenced CDR3 bases are TGTGCCAGCAAAAGACAGGTATTGACAGATACG.

At least ten counts were recorded for this clone. Read sequence stops 3 residues before the CDR3 end, and the germline J gene provides the missing end. V gene TRBV13 combines with J gene TRBJ1-4; tentative D call: TRBD1 (6 bases). Trimming left V 6 bases short and J 7 bases short, with 15 bases between. In germline, CDR1 is PRHDT, CDR2 FYEKMQ (reference sequence). The length of the CDR3 is 14 residues. Partial CDR3 DNA: TGTGCCAGCAGGGTACAGGGAAATGCTGAAAAA. It encodes CASRVQGNAEK. The entire CDR3 sequence reads CASRVQGNAEKLFF.

On this clone itself: Sequencing ends 3 residues short of the CDR3 end; the germline J gene provides the rest. The chain employs TRBV18 and TRBJ2-7, with D perhaps matching TRBD1 (5 bases). This CDR3 is 15 amino acids long. V was clipped by 8 bases and J by 6 bases, with 23 bases between them. CDR1 and CDR2 (germline): KGHSH, LQKENI. The sequenced CDR3 bases are TGTGCCAGCCCACGTCTAGGGGAAGGTGGGCTCGAG. Translating it yields CASPRLGEGGLE. The complete CDR3 sequence is CASPRLGEGGLEQYF.

This clone was seen ten or more times. The CDR3 extends 3 residues past the end of the read, so its final part is completed from the germline J gene. This chain uses TRBV5-1 with TRBJ2-5, with D tentatively TRBD1 (6 bases). This CDR3 is 14 amino acids long. Germline V gene data show CDR1 as SGHRS and CDR2 as YFSETQ. The ends were cut back, 0 bases at V and 1 base at J, with 7 bases in the middle. This CDR3 reads CASSLGGGQETQYF. Partial CDR3 DNA: TGCGCCAGCAGCTTGGGAGGGGGCCAAGAGACC.

This clone was counted many times. Read sequence stops 3 residues before the CDR3 end, and the germline J gene provides the missing end. The chain recombines TRBV27 with TRBJ2-1; 7 nucleotides agree with TRBD1. The CDR3 has 14 residues. Germline V lookup: CDR1 MNHEY, CDR2 SMNVEV (reference sequence). Trimming removed 3 bases from V and 3 bases from J; junction bases left unmatched: 2. The covered CDR3 bases are TGTGCCAGCAGTTTTGGGACAGACTACAATGAG. This sequence encodes CASSFGTDYNE. The CDR3, in full, reads CASSFGTDYNEQFF.

This clone was detected ten times or more. Sequencing ends 3 residues short of the CDR3 end; the germline J gene provides the rest. This rearrangement joins TRBV11-2 to TRBJ1-2; D possibly corresponds to TRBD1 (6 bases). CDR1 and CDR2 from the germline V gene are SGHAT and FQNNGV. The CDR3 covers 15 residues. Incomplete CDR3 DNA: TGTGCCAGCAGCTCCCTTCTCCGGGACAAGGAGGGC. This sequence encodes CASSSLLRDKEG. In full, the CDR3 is CASSSLLRDKEGYTF.

This clone was seen only a few times. CDR3 sequence: CASSEGWSQPQHF. The covered CDR3 bases are TGTGCCAGCAGTGAGGGTTGGAGTCAGCCC. The genes are TRBV6-2 or TRBV6-3 and TRBJ1-5; D is uncertain. The read ends 3 residues before the CDR3 terminus; that terminus is restored from the germline J gene. Germline-derived CDR1 and CDR2 are MNHEY and SVGEGT. This CDR3 has 13 residues. With 5 bases removed from V and 6 bases from J, the gap between germline ends came to 11 bases.

This clone was seen many times. Read coverage stops 3 residues before the CDR3 terminus; the germline J gene supplies the remainder. The V and J genes are TRBV5-1 and TRBJ2-7; D may be TRBD1 (6 bases). The CDR3 is made up of 13 amino acids. Germline V gene data show CDR1 as SGHRS and CDR2 as YFSETQ. Trimming cost V 4 bases and J 2 bases, with 10 bases left between them. CDR3: CASSITGPYEQYF. The CDR3 DNA, read in part, is TGCGCCAGCAGCATCACAGGGCCCTACGAG.

Concerning this clone: Sequencing ends 3 residues short of the CDR3 end; the germline J gene provides the rest. V gene TRBV25-1 combines with J gene TRBJ2-7; 10 bases align to TRBD1. The CDR3 is made up of 14 amino acids. V was pared by 9 bases and J by 4 bases, with 9 bases of the junction left unmatched. The V gene's germline CDR1 is MGHDK and CDR2 SYGVNS. The sequenced CDR3 bases are TGTGCCAGTCGCGACGACAGGGGGCGATACGAG. It yields the protein CASRDDRGRYE. The complete CDR3 protein is CASRDDRGRYEQYF.

The sample holds many counts of this clone. Partial CDR3 DNA: TGCGCCAGCAGCCATCCTGGACAGGGGAAGGGCTCCTACGAG. It yields the protein CASSHPGQGKGSYE. The whole CDR3 sequence reads CASSHPGQGKGSYEQYF. This chain links TRBV4-1 with TRBJ2-7; 9 bases map to TRBD1. The CDR3 extends 3 residues past the end of the read, so its final part is completed from the germline J gene. From germline, CDR1 is MGHRA and CDR2 YSYEKL. This CDR3 region has 17 residues. Unmatched junction bases numbered 9, after V lost 3 bases and J lost 0 bases.

Many counts were recorded for this clone. The read stops 3 residues short of the end of the CDR3; the missing end is completed from the germline J gene. The chain is built from TRBV5-6 and TRBJ1-1, with 7 positions matching TRBD1. The V gene's germline CDR1 is SGHDT and CDR2 YYEEEE. The CDR3 covers 13 residues. With V trimmed by 4 bases and J by 4 bases, 4 bases remained unmatched. The part of the CDR3 DNA that was read is TGTGCCAGCAGCCCCGAGGGGGCCACTGAA. This encodes CASSPEGATE. The whole CDR3 protein reads CASSPEGATEAFF.

At least ten counts were recorded for this clone. The sequenced fragment ends 3 residues before the CDR3 boundary, so the rest is inferred from the germline J gene. V gene TRBV4-2 combines with J gene TRBJ1-1; 10 nucleotides agree with TRBD1. CDR3 size: 21 residues. CDR1 and CDR2 from the germline V gene are LGHNA and YNFKEQ. Trimming took 4 bases from V and 1 from J; bases not matched to a gene: 21. The CDR3 reads CASSLRFVTGGSSSKNTEAFF. The part of the CDR3 DNA that was read is TGTGCCAGCAGCCTCCGGTTCGTGACAGGGGGCTCCTCATCGAAGAACACTGAA.

This clone was counted many times. The read terminates 3 residues ahead of where the CDR3 ends, so the germline J gene completes it. The V and J genes are TRBV29-1 and TRBJ2-3; 7 bases fit TRBD1. The length of the CDR3 is 14 residues. Germline CDR1 reads SQVTM; CDR2 reads ANQGSEA. The J segment lost 0 bases and the V segment lost 6 bases, leaving 6 bases of the junction unmatched. The CDR3: CSVRTGSSTDTQYF. The covered CDR3 bases are TGCAGCGTGAGGACAGGCTCTAGCACAGATACG.

There are many counts of this clone. The read terminates 3 residues ahead of where the CDR3 ends, so the germline J gene completes it. The V call is TRBV19, the J call TRBJ1-2; the match to TRBD1 covers 7 bases. CDR1 LNHDA and CDR2 SQIVND come from the germline V gene (reference sequence). The CDR3 totals 15 residues. V dropped 6 bases and J dropped 5; count of bases not matched to a gene: 12. CDR3 loop: CASSPDRQGWYGYTF. The DNA read from the CDR3 is TGTGCCAGTAGCCCAGATCGACAGGGTTGGTATGGC.

This clone was picked up many times. From the germline J gene comes the end of the CDR3, since the read stops 3 residues before it. The chain couples TRBV29-1 to TRBJ2-2, with 7 bases lining up with TRBD1. The ends lost 7 bases at V and 2 bases at J; junction bases unmatched: 4. Germline CDR1 SQVTM, CDR2 ANQGSEA. The CDR3 has 13 amino acids. CDR3 bases read: TGCAGCGCGGGACAGACTAACACCGGGGAG. It is translated as CSAGQTNTGE. In full, the CDR3 reads CSAGQTNTGELFF.

This clone has ten or more counts. The read ends 3 residues early relative to the CDR3; the germline J gene fills the gap. The rearrangement links TRBV7-9 to TRBJ1-6; TRBD1 aligns across 7 bases. Looked up from germline, CDR1 is SEHNR and CDR2 is FQNEAQ (reference sequence). V trimming: 4 bases; J trimming: 8 bases; junction bases outside the gene matches: 8. The CDR3 is made up of 15 amino acids. The CDR3 sequence: CASSSRTGVDSPLHF. The CDR3 DNA, read in part, is TGTGCCAGCAGCTCACGAACAGGGGTTGATTCACCC.

This clone turned up a few times. The read stops 3 residues short of the end of the CDR3; the missing end is completed from the germline J gene. The chain uses TRBV30 and TRBJ2-2; a possible D gene is TRBD2 (5 bases). CDR3 length: 20 amino acids. CDR1 and CDR2 (germline): GTSNPN, SVGIG (reference sequence). V dropped 0 bases and J dropped 0 bases, with 23 bases sitting between them. CDR3 DNA (partial): TGTGCCTGGAGTGTGTACAGAAACGGAAGGACTGTCGCGAACACCGGGGAG. Encoded protein: CAWSVYRNGRTVANTGE. The entire CDR3 protein reads CAWSVYRNGRTVANTGELFF.

This clone showed up many times. CDR3 DNA, as far as it was read: TGTGCCAGCAGTGCTCAGGGACTAGCGGGAGATACG. This translates into CASSAQGLAGDT. The whole CDR3 protein is CASSAQGLAGDTQYF. J is TRBJ2-3 and V is TRBV6-4, with TRBD2 matching over 12 bases. The read halts 3 residues ahead of the CDR3 end, with the missing end drawn from the germline J gene. V shed 4 bases and J 5 bases; nucleotides not matched to a gene: 4. Germline-derived CDR1 and CDR2 are MRHNA and SNTAGT. This CDR3 has 15 residues.

On this clone: The CDR3 extends 3 residues past the end of the read, so its final part is completed from the germline J gene. The chain carries TRBV10-2 and TRBJ2-1, with TRBD2 identical over 8 bases. The V gene's germline CDR1 is WSHSY and CDR2 SAAADI. The trim removed 3 bases at V and 4 bases at J, leaving 5 bases unmatched. This CDR3 contains 15 residues. CDR3 sequence: CASSDGLAKYNEQFF. Incomplete CDR3 DNA: TGCGCCAGCAGTGATGGACTAGCAAAATACAATGAG.

The sample holds many counts of this clone. The CDR3 end is not reached by the read, which stops 3 residues before it; the germline J gene fills it in. The chain carries TRBV19 and TRBJ2-1; D unresolved. V shed 4 bases and J shed 0 bases, with 10 bases lying between them. The germline CDR1 and CDR2 sequences are LNHDA and SQIVND (reference sequence). There are 15 residues in the CDR3. The CDR3 loop reads CASSSGASSYNEQFF. CDR3 DNA, as far as it was read: TGTGCCAGTAGTAGTGGTGCGAGCTCCTACAATGAG.

This clone has at least ten counts. Coverage ceases 3 residues before the CDR3 finishes, and the germline J gene fills in the end. The chain recombines TRBV5-6 with TRBJ2-1; possible D gene TRBD2, 6 bases. CDR3 length: 15 residues. Between the trimmed V and J ends, which lost 1 base and 4 bases, there was a span of 12 bases. Germline lookup yields CDR1 SGHDT and CDR2 YYEEEE. The CDR3 spells CASSLSAGRYNEQFF. The CDR3 bases that were read are TGTGCCAGCAGCTTGAGTGCGGGGCGATACAATGAG.

This clone showed up many times. The CDR3 end falls 3 residues outside the read, so it is completed with the germline J gene. The rearrangement links TRBV5-1 to TRBJ1-2; 9 bases line up with TRBD1. The CDR3 is 16 amino acids. Looked up from germline, CDR1 is SGHRS and CDR2 is YFSETQ. The sequenced part of the CDR3 DNA is TGCGCCAGCAGCCTAGGGAGGTGGGGACAGGGAAAAGGC. Protein: CASSLGRWGQGKG. The whole CDR3 protein reads CASSLGRWGQGKGYTF.

Ten or more counts support this clone. The read ends 3 residues before the CDR3 terminus; that terminus is restored from the germline J gene. V and J are TRBV28 and TRBJ2-4; perhaps TRBD1 as D (6 bases). Trimming shortened V by 3 bases and J by 8 bases, and 14 bases separated the two germline ends. The CDR3 extends over 14 amino acids. CDR1 and CDR2 (germline): MDHEN, SYDVKM. The CDR3 loop reads CASSFPTGLDIQYF. The CDR3 DNA, read in part, is TGTGCCAGCAGTTTTCCGACAGGTCTAGACATT.

This clone showed up many times. The read comes to an end 3 residues before the CDR3 does, leaving the germline J gene to fill in the end. The chain joins TRBV10-3 to TRBJ1-3; D possibly corresponds to TRBD1 (5 bases). The CDR3 is 14 residues long. V dropped 10 bases and J dropped 0 bases, with 13 bases sitting between them. The V gene's germline CDR1 is ENHRY and CDR2 SYGVKD. The CDR3 DNA, read in part, is TGTGCCACCTGGGGCCAAAGCTCTGGAAACACC. Protein sequence: CATWGQSSGNT. The whole CDR3 reads CATWGQSSGNTIYF.

This clone was counted between two and nine times. The observed sequence ends 3 residues before the CDR3 terminus, with the missing tail filled in from the germline J gene. The rearrangement uses TRBV20-1 and TRBJ1-1; D is undetermined. The CDR3 covers 14 residues. Germline CDR1 DFQATT, CDR2 SNEGSKA (reference sequence). Trimming cost V 6 bases and J 4 bases, with 18 bases left between them. The CDR3 protein is CSATPRASGTEAFF. The DNA read from the CDR3 is TGCAGTGCCACCCCGAGGGCGAGTGGCACTGAA.

This clone was seen repeatedly, ten times or more. The observed sequence ends 3 residues before the CDR3 terminus, with the missing tail filled in from the germline J gene. The rearrangement links TRBV7-9 to TRBJ2-3, with D perhaps matching TRBD2 (5 bases). Deletions cut 1 base from V and 4 bases from J, with 9 bases between. CDR3 length equals 14 residues. Germline assignment: CDR1 SEHNR and CDR2 FQNEAQ (reference sequence). The sequenced part of the CDR3 DNA is TGTGCCAGCAGCTTAGGCGGGTTGTCAGATACG. Its translation: CASSLGGLSDT. The full CDR3 sequence reads CASSLGGLSDTQYF.